This TCR beta chain derives from a study of shared clonotypes between healthy human individuals. Clones were sequenced by immunoSEQ multiplex PCR, and TCRdb holds only the in-frame ones, with some missing. The repertoire consists of about 2 million clones, with 85% to 95% occurring once and the leading ten covering 0.85% to 1.2%. Germline lookup yields CDR1 SEHNR and CDR2 FQNEAQ (reference sequence). The CDR3 sequence is 14 residues long. Trimming cost V 4 bases and J 1 base; bases outside gene matches: 2. Naive CD8 cells lacked CD45RO, underwent positive selection for CCR7 and left out terminally differentiated effector memory CD45RA+ cells.

Source material: naive CD8+ T cells sorted from blood. The chain carries TRBV7-9 and TRBJ1-1; TRBD1 aligns across 8 bases. The receptor was derived from a man in his late teens or twenties in good health. The CDR3 region is CASSSGQANTEAFF. The CDR3 nucleotides read TGTGCCAGCAGCTCGGGACAGGCGAACACTGAAGCTTTCTTT.